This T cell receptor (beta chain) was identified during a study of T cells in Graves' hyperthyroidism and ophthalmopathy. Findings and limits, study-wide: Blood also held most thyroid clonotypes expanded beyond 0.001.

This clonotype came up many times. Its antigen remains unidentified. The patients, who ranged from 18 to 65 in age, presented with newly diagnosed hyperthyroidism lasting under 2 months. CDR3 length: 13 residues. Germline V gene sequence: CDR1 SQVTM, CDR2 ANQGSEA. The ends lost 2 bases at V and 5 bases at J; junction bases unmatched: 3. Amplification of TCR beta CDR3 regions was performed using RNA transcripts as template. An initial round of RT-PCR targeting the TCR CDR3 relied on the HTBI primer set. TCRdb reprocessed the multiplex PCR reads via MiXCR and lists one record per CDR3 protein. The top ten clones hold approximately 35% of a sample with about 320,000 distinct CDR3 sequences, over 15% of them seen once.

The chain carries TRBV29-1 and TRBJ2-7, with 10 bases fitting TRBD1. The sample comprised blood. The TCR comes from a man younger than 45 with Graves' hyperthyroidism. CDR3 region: CSVERTGGNEQYF. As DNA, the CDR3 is TGCAGCGTTGAACGGACAGGGGGAAACGAGCAGTACTTC.